This T cell receptor (beta chain) was documented in a study of blood T cell repertoires in COVID-19. Study-wide background: Collection of acute and convalescent COVID-19 samples took place in the United States, Italy and Spain. PBMCs, B-cell-depleted T cells, or T cells were the source of the cDNA or gDNA that made up the material.

The CDR3 covers 13 residues. V dropped 4 bases and J dropped 5; count of bases not matched to a gene: 0. Per germline, CDR1 KGHDR and CDR2 SFDVKD. This clone came up once. In the source study's methods: The authors estimated nucleated cell counts from reference gene primer amplification. The table came from immunoSEQ multiplex PCR; TCRdb's copy has only in-frame clones and leaves some out. D and trimming were read from the DNA, whereas the V and J calls and clone size are those reported in that table. The sample has more than 200,000 clones, less than 85% seen once. The source is a woman between 65 and 79 years old with active or convalescent COVID-19. The specimen sequenced was peripheral blood. V and J are TRBV24-1 and TRBJ1-5, with 8 bases fitting TRBD1. This CDR3 reads CATSETGDQPQHF. The CDR3 DNA reads TGTGCCACCAGTGAGACAGGGGATCAGCCCCAGCATTTT.